This T cell receptor (beta chain) is from a study of T cell responses to AZD1222 COVID-19 vaccine. Regarding the study as a whole: Just five to seven people given AZD1222 tested seropositive at baseline.

Comment on this clone: Its specificity is unknown.

Measured with immunoSEQ multiplex PCR; TCRdb has only the in-frame clones, and not every one. Of about 86,000 clones in the sample, about nine tenths are singletons; the top ten hold around 2%. Per germline, CDR1 SGHTA and CDR2 FQGNSA. V lost 4 bases to trimming and J lost 0 bases, with 9 bases between them. This CDR3 spans 14 amino acids. Sequencing used peripheral blood, obtained on day 0 of AZD1222 vaccination. This clonotype originated in an adult in good health. J is TRBJ1-2 and V is TRBV7-2; the D is unclear. Here the CDR3 DNA reads TGTGCCAGCAGCTCGACTTTAGCTAACTATGGCTACACCTTC. Translation: CASSSTLANYGYTF.